The 18 T cell receptor beta chains below were found in one sample sequenced in a study of T-cell memory formation after mild COVID-19. TCRdb re-called the 5' RACE reads through MiXCR, storing one row per CDR3 protein. Of about half a million distinct CDR3 sequences listed, 18% are singletons. The sequencing input was PBMCs or a T cell subset sorted from them (not recorded which). The receptor set was obtained from an adult woman who had mild COVID-19 (a few samples of this study predate the infection). Cell type and time point are not known.

There are a few counts of this clonotype. The gene calls are TRBV5-5 and TRBJ1-2; 9 bases line up with TRBD1. Germline V lookup: CDR1 SGHKS, CDR2 YYEKEE (reference sequence). This CDR3 has 11 residues. V was clipped by 7 bases and J by 7 bases; unmatched bases: 2. CDR3: CASGTGFGYTF. The CDR3 bases are TGTGCCAGCGGGACAGGGTTTGGCTACACCTTC.

The rearrangement uses TRBV7-9 and TRBJ2-1; the D gene is possibly TRBD2 (5 bases). V was clipped by 4 bases and J by 4 bases, with 17 bases between them. The CDR3 is 16 amino acids. Looked up from germline, CDR1 is SEHNR and CDR2 is FQNEAQ (reference sequence). The DNA for the CDR3 is TGTGCCAGCAGCTCGGGCGGGCCCTCTCCATACAATGAGCAGTTCTTC. Residues: CASSSGGPSPYNEQFF.

This clonotype was seen more than once but under ten times. The rearrangement uses TRBV12-3 or TRBV12-4 and TRBJ2-7, with TRBD2 matching over 9 bases. The V segment lost 4 bases and the J segment 6 bases; nucleotides outside the gene matches: 13. The CDR3 runs 16 residues. The CDR3 DNA reads TGTGCCAGCAGTTCAAACCGACTAGCGGTGGGGGCCGAGCAGTACTTC. It is translated as CASSSNRLAVGAEQYF.

This rearrangement joins TRBV2 to TRBJ2-7; no clear D gene. With 4 bases removed from V and 2 bases from J, the gap between germline ends came to 12 bases. Looked up from germline, CDR1 is SNHLY and CDR2 is FYNNEI. This CDR3 region has 14 residues. The CDR3, as DNA: TGTGCCAGCAGTGGGGGTTCGGGTCCCTACGAGCAGTACTTC. It codes for CASSGGSGPYEQYF.

V gene TRBV12-3 or TRBV12-4 combines with J gene TRBJ1-2, with D perhaps matching TRBD1 (5 bases). V gave up 6 bases and J gave up 3 bases, with 14 bases separating them. The CDR3 has 14 amino acids. The CDR3 bases are TGTGCCAGCAGAGGAACCGGGACGGACTATGGCTACACCTTC. Amino acids: CASRGTGTDYGYTF.

In this sample, this clonotype turned up a few times. The chain employs TRBV4-3 and TRBJ1-4; TRBD1 is a possible D gene (5 bases). The V end lost 0 bases, the J end lost 0 bases, and 14 bases lay between the germline ends. From germline, CDR1 is LGHNA and CDR2 YSLEER. This CDR3 comprises 18 residues. The CDR3 DNA follows: TGCGCCAGCAGCCAAGATAAAGGGGACCTTGCAACTAATGAAAAACTGTTTTTT. The encoded protein is CASSQDKGDLATNEKLFF.

CDR3 protein: CAWSPRDEQFF. CDR3 DNA sequence: TGTGCCTGGAGCCCGAGGGATGAGCAGTTCTTC. The chain is built from TRBV30 and TRBJ2-1, with D possibly TRBD2 on 5 matching bases. The CDR3 is made up of 11 amino acids. Germline V gene sequence: CDR1 GTSNPN, CDR2 SVGIG (reference sequence). Trimming left V 3 bases short and J 8 bases short, with 8 bases between.

The chain recombines TRBV24-1 with TRBJ1-3, with TRBD1 identical over 8 bases. The CDR3 is made up of 17 amino acids. Germline lookup yields CDR1 KGHDR and CDR2 SFDVKD. Germline trimming cut 2 bases from V and 0 bases from J; bases unmatched to any gene: 5. CDR3 sequence: CATSDSRTGISGNTIYF. CDR3 DNA sequence: TGTGCCACCAGTGATTCACGGACAGGGATCTCTGGAAACACCATATATTTT.

The rearrangement joins TRBV6-1 to TRBJ2-7; D is possibly TRBD1 (5 bases). This CDR3 has 12 residues. Deletions cut 8 bases from V and 1 base from J, with 9 bases between. Looked up from germline, CDR1 is MNHNS and CDR2 is SASEGT. The CDR3 sequence is CASQGFSYEQYF. CDR3 coding DNA: TGTGCCAGCCAGGGCTTTTCCTACGAGCAGTACTTC.

The chain has TRBV10-3 and TRBJ2-4, with 10 bases aligning to TRBD2. CDR1 ENHRY and CDR2 SYGVKD come from the germline V gene. V dropped 6 bases and J dropped 1; count of bases not matched to a gene: 9. This CDR3 is built from 17 residues. The CDR3 protein is CAIRSDGTSDAKNIQYF. The CDR3 DNA is TGTGCCATCAGGAGCGACGGGACTAGCGACGCCAAAAACATTCAGTACTTC.

The CDR3 DNA is TGTGCCATCAGTGAGGAGGTGGGTGGCTACACCTTC. Translating gives CAISEEVGGYTF. The chain has TRBV10-3 and TRBJ1-2; D gene unclear. The CDR3 contains 12 residues. Looked up from germline, CDR1 is ENHRY and CDR2 is SYGVKD. The V and J ends lost 2 bases and 7 bases respectively, with 8 bases between them.

This clonotype was detected only a few times. The V gene is TRBV12-3 or TRBV12-4, the J gene TRBJ2-5; D could derive from TRBD1 or TRBD2 (6 bases each). The CDR3 loop spans 15 amino acids. V was clipped by 5 bases and J by 3 bases, with 16 bases between them. The CDR3 nucleotides read TGTGCCAGCAGTAAGGGGGGAAGGGGTGAAGAGACCCAGTACTTC. Its translation: CASSKGGRGEETQYF.

The table lists this clonotype with many counts. The chain uses TRBV20-1 and TRBJ2-5; TRBD2 agrees at 8 bases. Germline CDR1 is DFQATT and CDR2 is SNEGSKA (reference sequence). V lost 3 bases, J lost 4 bases, and 7 bases stayed unmatched. There are 14 residues in the CDR3. DNA for the CDR3: TGCAGTGCTAGCTGGCGGGGGGTGGGAGAGACCCAGTACTTC. Encoded protein: CSASWRGVGETQYF.

The sample holds many counts of this clonotype. This chain links TRBV5-1 with TRBJ1-2, with no clear D. The germline gives CDR1 SGHRS, CDR2 YFSETQ. Between the trimmed V and J ends, which lost 0 bases and 7 bases, there was a span of 7 bases. The CDR3 loop spans 12 amino acids. CDR3 sequence: CASSLDVFGYTF. The CDR3 DNA follows: TGCGCCAGCAGCTTGGACGTTTTTGGCTACACCTTC.

This clonotype appeared many times. This rearrangement joins TRBV20-1 to TRBJ2-7; 8 positions agree with TRBD1. CDR1 and CDR2 (germline): DFQATT, SNEGSKA (reference sequence). The CDR3 sequence is 13 residues long. V trimming: 3 bases; J trimming: 5 bases; junction bases outside the gene matches: 6. The CDR3, as DNA: TGCAGTGCTAGTGGACAGGGTGGGAACGAGCAGTACTTC. Its translation is CSASGQGGNEQYF.

The rearrangement uses TRBV7-9 and TRBJ2-7; D might be TRBD1 or TRBD2, each matching 6 bases. The V gene's germline CDR1 is SEHNR and CDR2 FQNEAQ (reference sequence). Trimming removed 5 bases at V and 0 bases at J, with 20 bases between. This CDR3 has 17 residues. CDR3 nucleotides: TGTGCCAGCAGCCGCGCCCCGTGGGGGGCATACTCCTACGAGCAGTACTTC. Translating gives CASSRAPWGAYSYEQYF.

V usage is TRBV12-3 or TRBV12-4 and J usage is TRBJ2-6, with D uncertain. The V end lost 8 bases, the J end lost 0 bases, and 2 bases lay between the germline ends. The CDR3 spans 12 residues. CDR3 in amino acids: CASYSGANVLTF. The CDR3 DNA follows: TGTGCCAGCTACTCTGGGGCCAACGTCCTGACTTTC.

This clonotype appeared many times. This chain joins TRBV20-1 and TRBJ2-7; 9 bases map to TRBD2. The CDR3 covers 15 residues. Germline V lookup: CDR1 DFQATT, CDR2 SNEGSKA (reference sequence). V shed 7 bases, J shed 3 bases, and the junction held 13 bases outside the gene matches. CDR3 nucleotides: TGCAGTGTTACCCCCTGGGGTAGCGGGAGCTACGAGCAGTACTTC. It specifies CSVTPWGSGSYEQYF.